The 16 T cell receptor beta chains listed next were all sequenced from one sample in a study of T cells expressing NK-cell markers. From its re-call of the 5' RACE reads, TCRdb lists each CDR3 protein once, without DNA. The sample table includes about 160,000 distinct CDR3 sequences. Sequencing used blood T cells: a sorted CD56 or NKG2C T cell subset, CD4+ or CD8+ T cells, or bulk PBMC T cells (not recorded which). The source of these receptors is a man between 18 and 69 years old in good health.

The chain uses TRBV15 and TRBJ1-1. This CDR3 has 12 amino acids. Germline CDR1 is LNHNV and CDR2 is YYDKDF (reference sequence). The CDR3 loop reads CATSRDSTEAFF.

The chain recombines TRBV6-1 with TRBJ1-1. The CDR3 consists of 12 residues. CDR1 and CDR2 (germline): MNHNS, SASEGT. The CDR3 protein is CASKYWDTEAFF.

The rearrangement uses TRBV2 and TRBJ2-7; TCRdb indicates TRBD2, and absent DNA this call remains unverified. Germline loops: CDR1 SNHLY, CDR2 FYNNEI. This CDR3 spans 13 amino acids. The CDR3 loop reads CASLAGGPYEQYF.

This chain uses TRBV19 with TRBJ2-7; TCRdb designates TRBD1, a call that cannot be tested without DNA. Per germline, CDR1 LNHDA and CDR2 SQIVND (reference sequence). The CDR3 consists of 14 residues. The CDR3 sequence is CASKQAVTSYEQYF.

The chain links TRBV12-3 or TRBV12-4 to TRBJ1-2. The CDR3 consists of 13 residues. The CDR3 is CASSFASNYGYTF.

V usage is TRBV7-9 and J usage is TRBJ2-7; lacking DNA, the TRBD2 call made by TCRdb goes unchecked. Germline lookup yields CDR1 SEHNR and CDR2 FQNEAQ (reference sequence). CDR3 size: 14 residues. The CDR3 is CASSADGPSFEQYF.

The V gene is TRBV7-9, the J gene TRBJ1-6; TCRdb lists TRBD1, though no DNA is available to test this call. The CDR3 contains 16 residues. Looked up from germline, CDR1 is SEHNR and CDR2 is FQNEAQ (reference sequence). CDR3 protein: CASSLLGTVTNSPLHF.

This chain uses TRBV2 with TRBJ1-4. The CDR3 sequence is 14 residues long. Germline loops: CDR1 SNHLY, CDR2 FYNNEI. This CDR3 is CASSVTVVAEKLFF.

This chain joins TRBV4-1 and TRBJ1-1. CDR1 is MGHRA and CDR2 is YSYEKL in the germline V gene. CDR3 size: 14 residues. CDR3 region: CASSLALMNTEAFF.

V and J are TRBV24-1 and TRBJ2-1; with no DNA, the TCRdb D assignment of TRBD2 cannot be verified. The CDR3 spans 15 residues. From germline, CDR1 is KGHDR and CDR2 SFDVKD. The CDR3 loop is CATSDAGGGYNEQFF.

The chain links TRBV11-2 to TRBJ2-1. The CDR3 extends over 15 amino acids. From germline, CDR1 is SGHAT and CDR2 FQNNGV. The CDR3 loop is CASSPTGSVGNEQFF.

This chain joins TRBV7-9 and TRBJ2-2. The CDR3 is made up of 12 amino acids. Germline V lookup: CDR1 SEHNR, CDR2 FQNEAQ (reference sequence). The CDR3 loop is CASSYAAGELFF.

The genes are TRBV5-8 and TRBJ2-5; the D call from TCRdb, TRBD2, cannot be confirmed without DNA. CDR3 length: 15 amino acids. Germline CDR1 SGHTS, CDR2 YDEGEE. The CDR3 sequence is CASSFSGGVQETQYF.

This rearrangement joins TRBV9 to TRBJ2-2; TCRdb designates TRBD1, a call that cannot be tested without DNA. Germline lookup yields CDR1 SGDLS and CDR2 YYNGEE. This CDR3 has 13 residues. CDR3 loop: CASSGQGTGELFF.

The rearrangement joins TRBV19 to TRBJ1-1; TCRdb reports TRBD1, a call that lacks DNA to check it against. This CDR3 spans 15 amino acids. In germline, CDR1 is LNHDA, CDR2 SQIVND (reference sequence). This CDR3 is CASSDSGTGNTEAFF.

This chain joins TRBV5-6 and TRBJ2-7; TCRdb returns TRBD1, unconfirmable since there is no DNA. The V gene's germline CDR1 is SGHDT and CDR2 YYEEEE. This CDR3 comprises 15 residues. This CDR3 reads CASSFPGAPAYEQYF.